Below, one T cell receptor (beta chain) is given with its context. The antigen is not known. This sample is part of a study of post-analysis software for immune sequencing data. Overall study results and limits: Higher frequency in patients than in controls was seen for roughly five TRBV segments, with TRBV5-6, TRBV5-1 and TRBV20-1 among them.

CDR1 is SQVTM and CDR2 is ANQGSEA in the germline V gene. Trimming shortened V by 6 bases and J by 9 bases, and 17 bases separated the two germline ends. The CDR3 is 12 residues long. Carried by the TCR beta cDNA libraries were unique molecular identifiers. MiXCR was run by TCRdb on the PCR reads, yielding one entry per CDR3 protein. The data show about 540,000 distinct CDR3 sequences, with under 40% seen just once and roughly 6% held by the top ten. This chain joins TRBV29-1 and TRBJ1-2, with D unresolved. The source material was blood. This receptor was taken from a girl younger than 18 with multiple sclerosis. CDR3 nucleotides: TGCAGCGTCCAATTCCCTAGCACGAGCTACACCTTC. This gives the protein CSVQFPSTSYTF.